The 25 T cell receptor beta chains given below trace back to one sample, sequenced in a study of cytomegalovirus exposure and HLA in healthy donors. Primers included in the PCR were 60 Vbeta and 13 Jbeta primers. Profiling relied on immunoSEQ multiplex PCR, and the TCRdb table lists in-frame clones only, not all of them. Of fewer than 300,000 clones in the sample, over 70% were seen once. The sample taken for sequencing was PBMCs. All receptors come from a girl aged 2 to 9 in good health and CMV-seronegative.

The chain joins TRBV15 to TRBJ1-5; perhaps TRBD1 as D (5 bases). V was pared by 0 bases and J by 3 bases, with 6 bases between. Germline assignment: CDR1 LNHNV and CDR2 YYDKDF (reference sequence). The CDR3 spans 14 residues. The CDR3 region is CATSRDRVNQPQHF. The CDR3 nucleotides read TGTGCCACCAGCAGAGACAGGGTCAATCAGCCCCAGCATTTT.

The table lists this clone with a few counts. J is TRBJ1-4 and V is TRBV6-6; D remains unclear. Germline CDR1 reads MNHNY; CDR2 reads SVGAGI (reference sequence). There are 14 residues in the CDR3. V dropped 2 bases and J dropped 4 bases, with 8 bases sitting between them. CDR3 sequence: CASSYLEINEKLFF. DNA of the CDR3: TGTGCCAGCAGTTACCTAGAGATTAATGAAAAACTGTTTTTT.

This clone has only a few counts. CDR3 loop: CASSLGAGLNTEAFF. The DNA for the CDR3 is TGTGCCAGCAGCTTGGGGGCAGGGTTGAACACTGAAGCTTTCTTT. The chain has TRBV13 and TRBJ1-1, with a weak D call TRBD1 (6 bases). CDR1 is PRHDT, CDR2 FYEKMQ, per germline (reference sequence). Trimming removed 3 bases at V and 0 bases at J, with 11 bases between. This CDR3 contains 15 residues.

The chain carries TRBV30 and TRBJ1-4; 12 bases match TRBD1. Germline trimming cut 0 bases from V and 4 bases from J; bases unmatched to any gene: 6. Germline assignment: CDR1 GTSNPN and CDR2 SVGIG (reference sequence). The CDR3 is made up of 17 amino acids. CDR3 loop: CAWSVPGTGGLNEKLFF. The CDR3 DNA sequence: TGTGCCTGGAGTGTACCCGGGACAGGGGGCCTTAATGAAAAACTGTTTTTT.

The chain recombines TRBV7-6 with TRBJ1-1, with unresolved D. Trimming removed 5 bases from V and 2 bases from J, with 15 bases in between. CDR3 length: 15 residues. Germline lookup yields CDR1 SGHVS and CDR2 FNYEAQ. The CDR3 reads CASSPSPGGNTEAFF. The CDR3 DNA sequence: TGTGCCAGCAGCCCTAGCCCGGGTGGTAACACTGAAGCTTTCTTT.

The rearrangement uses TRBV28 and TRBJ1-2, with unresolved D. V dropped 7 bases and J dropped 4 bases, with 25 bases sitting between them. Germline V lookup: CDR1 MDHEN, CDR2 SYDVKM. The CDR3 has 17 amino acids. In DNA, the CDR3 is TGTGCCAGCACCGGGGTTGAATGGCTGAAGTACTTCTATGGCTACACCTTC. It encodes CASTGVEWLKYFYGYTF.

The chain carries TRBV19 and TRBJ1-3; no clear D gene. The V end was cut by 7 bases, the J end by 0 bases, with 7 bases between. Germline CDR1 LNHDA, CDR2 SQIVND (reference sequence). This CDR3 region has 13 residues. DNA for the CDR3: TGTGCCAGTAAACGGAGCTCTGGAAACACCATATATTTT. It specifies CASKRSSGNTIYF.

The chain joins TRBV4-1 to TRBJ1-6; D remains ambiguous. Trimming pared 1 base from V and 6 bases from J, leaving 10 bases between. The CDR3 is 15 amino acids. CDR1 is MGHRA, CDR2 YSYEKL, per germline. CDR3 sequence: CASSQGRHRNSPLHF. For the CDR3, the DNA is TGCGCCAGCAGCCAAGGTCGACATCGTAATTCACCCCTCCACTTT.

The chain joins TRBV28 to TRBJ1-2; D unclear. CDR1 and CDR2 from the germline V gene are MDHEN and SYDVKM. The CDR3 loop spans 13 amino acids. Trimming took off 7 bases at V and 5 bases at J, with 14 bases between the two ends. The CDR3 region is CASTPSGDYGYTF. DNA for the CDR3: TGTGCCAGCACCCCATCCGGGGATTATGGCTACACCTTC.

This clone came up once. DNA for the CDR3: TGTGCCAGCAGTCCCGGGGCTAGCGGGAGTAAGGTGCAGTATTTT. Encoded protein: CASSPGASGSKVQYF. The chain has TRBV28 and TRBJ2-3, with TRBD2 identical over 10 bases. Germline CDR1 and CDR2: MDHEN and SYDVKM. V shed 5 bases, J shed 11 bases, and the junction held 13 bases outside the gene matches. This CDR3 is built from 15 residues.

The chain recombines TRBV19 with TRBJ1-2; D is unclear. Germline V gives CDR1 LNHDA, CDR2 SQIVND (reference sequence). Trimming shortened V by 3 bases and J by 4 bases, and 9 bases separated the two germline ends. The CDR3 is made up of 13 amino acids. The CDR3 is CASSMGFPYGYTF. The CDR3 coding sequence is TGTGCCAGTAGTATGGGCTTCCCCTATGGCTACACCTTC.

This clone was observed a few times. The V and J genes are TRBV9 and TRBJ1-1; the match to TRBD1 covers 11 bases. The germline V gene has CDR1 SGDLS and CDR2 YYNGEE. This CDR3 contains 15 residues. Trimming removed 2 bases from V and 6 bases from J; junction bases left unmatched: 6. Here the CDR3 DNA reads TGTGCCAGCAGCGTCCATGGACAGGGGGCGGCTGAAGCTTTCTTT. As protein: CASSVHGQGAAEAFF.

This chain links TRBV7-6 with TRBJ2-1; 11 positions agree with TRBD2. The CDR3 is made up of 15 amino acids. CDR1 and CDR2 (germline): SGHVS, FNYEAQ. The junction had 5 bases not matched to a gene; V was cut back by 3 bases and J by 7 bases. Here the CDR3 reads CASSFSGGAGNEQFF. DNA of the CDR3: TGTGCCAGCAGCTTTAGCGGGGGGGCCGGGAATGAGCAGTTCTTC.

In DNA form, the CDR3 reads TGTGCCAGCAGCCGGGTTTCACGGGGTAGACTGCGGGAGACCCAGTACTTC. It codes for CASSRVSRGRLRETQYF. The chain couples TRBV4-2 to TRBJ2-5; possibly TRBD2 for D (5 bases). Between the trimmed V and J ends, which lost 4 bases and 5 bases, there was a span of 23 bases. CDR1 LGHNA and CDR2 YNFKEQ come from the germline V gene. The CDR3 is made up of 17 amino acids.

V usage is TRBV6-5 and J usage is TRBJ2-3, with TRBD2 matching 7 bases. V lost 8 bases, J lost 1 base, and 3 bases stayed unmatched. The CDR3 totals 13 residues. Per the germline V gene, CDR1 is MNHEY and CDR2 is SVGAGI. For the CDR3, the DNA is TGTGCCAGCGGACTAGGAGGCACAGATACGCAGTATTTT. Translation gives CASGLGGTDTQYF.

CDR3 protein: CASSLKFQSQDEAFF. DNA for the CDR3: TGTGCCAGCAGCTTAAAGTTTCAGTCGCAGGATGAAGCTTTCTTT. V is TRBV5-4 and J is TRBJ1-1, with D uncertain. The germline V gene has CDR1 SGHNT and CDR2 YYREEE (reference sequence). Trimming took off 2 bases at V and 7 bases at J, with 18 bases between the two ends. The CDR3 loop spans 15 amino acids.

This clone was found a few times. The V gene is TRBV6-5, the J gene TRBJ2-1, with TRBD2 as a possible D gene (6 bases). Germline-derived CDR1 and CDR2 are MNHEY and SVGAGI. CDR3 length: 13 residues. V dropped 2 bases and J dropped 11 bases, with 13 bases sitting between them. CDR3 residues: CASSYTRDGKQFF. The CDR3, as DNA: TGTGCCAGCAGTTACACGCGGGACGGCAAGCAGTTCTTC.

The chain links TRBV10-3 to TRBJ1-3; D gene ambiguous. Germline CDR1 ENHRY, CDR2 SYGVKD. V gave up 4 bases and J gave up 2 bases, with 15 bases separating them. CDR3 size: 16 residues. This CDR3 reads CAISAGRQLPGNTIYF. Written as DNA, the CDR3 is TGTGCCATCAGTGCTGGGAGGCAACTACCTGGAAACACCATATATTTT.

The chain has TRBV11-3 and TRBJ2-7; no clear D. The germline gives CDR1 SGHNT, CDR2 YENEEA. The CDR3 has 13 amino acids. Trimming took 2 bases from V and 4 from J, leaving 9 bases between them. The CDR3 region is CASSLLPEYEQYF. The CDR3 nucleotides read TGTGCCAGCAGCTTACTACCCGAATACGAGCAGTACTTC.

The chain uses TRBV6-1 and TRBJ1-5; 12 nucleotides agree with TRBD1. The CDR3 consists of 15 residues. CDR1 and CDR2 (germline): MNHNS, SASEGT. V lost 6 bases, J lost 6 bases, and 6 bases stayed unmatched. CDR3 loop: CASRRGTGGGQPQHF. CDR3 sequence (DNA): TGTGCCAGCAGAAGAGGGACAGGGGGCGGTCAGCCCCAGCATTTT.

On this clone itself: The sample has other DNA sequences that encode this CDR3 too. The CDR3 DNA sequence: TGTGCCAGCATTCCCGGGTCGGGGAATCAGCCCCAGCATTTT. Translation: CASIPGSGNQPQHF. This sequence joins TRBV6-1 and TRBJ1-5, with D unclear. Germline V lookup: CDR1 MNHNS, CDR2 SASEGT. CDR3 length: 14 residues. V shed 7 bases and J shed 4 bases, with 14 bases lying between them.

This chain joins TRBV4-2 and TRBJ1-1; TRBD1 is a possible D gene (5 bases). Germline CDR1 is LGHNA and CDR2 is YNFKEQ. V lost 3 bases and J 3 bases, leaving 38 bases between the germline ends. This CDR3 comprises 23 residues. The chain's CDR3 is CASSHPSFLFPARGDLSDTEAFF. For the CDR3, the DNA is TGTGCCAGCAGCCATCCGAGCTTTCTGTTCCCGGCCCGGGGGGATTTGAGTGACACTGAAGCTTTCTTT.

The chain is built from TRBV4-1 and TRBJ1-5; 7 positions match TRBD1. V lost 0 bases, J lost 8 bases, and 4 bases stayed unmatched. Germline V gene data show CDR1 as MGHRA and CDR2 as YSYEKL. The CDR3 consists of 14 residues. CDR3 sequence: CASSQENRGEPQHF. For the CDR3, the DNA is TGCGCCAGCAGCCAAGAAAACAGGGGTGAGCCCCAGCATTTT.

The J gene is TRBJ1-3, the V gene TRBV7-9, with D possibly being TRBD1 (5 bases). From germline, CDR1 is SEHNR and CDR2 FQNEAQ (reference sequence). This CDR3 is built from 17 residues. V was shortened by 5 bases and J by 0 bases, with 17 bases between the two germline ends. The CDR3: CASSPGQGLFSGNTIYF. Here the CDR3 DNA reads TGTGCCAGCAGCCCTGGCCAGGGCCTCTTCTCTGGAAACACCATATATTTT.

This chain links TRBV5-1 with TRBJ2-5; D call uncertain. Trimming cost V 1 base and J 5 bases, with 12 bases left between them. Per the germline V gene, CDR1 is SGHRS and CDR2 is YFSETQ. This CDR3 contains 14 residues. The CDR3 reads CASSLTWSRETQYF. In DNA form, the CDR3 reads TGCGCCAGCAGCTTGACGTGGTCCAGGGAGACCCAGTACTTC. The variable domain in full, with the rest retrieved from reference TRBV5-1 and TRBJ2-5, is KAGVTQTPRYLIKTRGQQVTLSCSPISGHRSVSWYQQTPGQGLQFLFEYFSETQRNKGNFPGRFSGRQFSNSRSEMNVSTLELGDSALYLCASSLTWSRETQYFGPGTRLLVL.